These 9 T cell receptor beta chains were all obtained from the same sample, sequenced in a study of T cell repertoires in cytomegalovirus infection. TCRdb analysed the reads with MiXCR anew, one entry per CDR3 protein. The sample has a few hundred thousand distinct CDR3 sequences, roughly an eighth seen once. The specimen sequenced was PBMCs. The receptors were sampled from a human donor in good health (CMV status not recorded). Some clones in this sample may be carry-over from other donors' samples.

To note about this clonotype: The conserved phenylalanine or tryptophan is not found at the CDR3 terminus, so this likely reflects a read error. The rearrangement links TRBV19 to TRBJ2-6, with 7 positions matching TRBD1. This CDR3 comprises 15 residues. V was clipped by 5 bases and J by 2 bases; unmatched bases: 3. CDR1 and CDR2 from the germline V gene are LNHDA and SQIVND (reference sequence). The CDR3 region is CASSSTGTGANVLTS. The CDR3 region has the DNA TGTGCCAGTAGTTCGACAGGGACTGGGGCCAACGTCCTGACTTCC.

Many counts were recorded for this clonotype. This chain uses TRBV7-2 with TRBJ2-2; a possible D gene is TRBD2 (6 bases). The V and J ends lost 5 bases and 5 bases respectively, with 15 bases between them. Germline V gene lookup returns CDR1 SGHTA and CDR2 FQGNSA. This CDR3 has 15 residues. The CDR3: CASSLGDSRTGELFF. The CDR3 DNA reads as TGTGCCAGCAGCCTTGGGGACTCACGTACCGGGGAGCTGTTTTTT.

This clonotype was counted ten times or more. The CDR3 sequence is CASSLRGRENAEAFF. Here the CDR3 DNA reads TGTGCCAGCAGCTTAAGGGGCAGGGAGAATGCTGAAGCTTTCTTT. The chain links TRBV7-8 to TRBJ1-1, with D tentatively TRBD1 (5 bases). Germline loops: CDR1 SGHVS, CDR2 FQNEAQ. Trimming pared 2 bases from V and 6 bases from J, leaving 16 bases between. There are 15 residues in the CDR3.

A note on this clonotype: This may be a read error, as it is one base from a much larger clone. The genes are TRBV7-8 and TRBJ2-3; the D call may be TRBD1 or TRBD2 (7 bases each). The CDR3 is 14 amino acids. CDR1 is SGHVS and CDR2 is FQNEAQ in the germline V gene. Trimming removed 6 bases at V and 5 bases at J, with 15 bases between. The CDR3 region has the DNA TGTGCCAGCAGACCCAGGGGGAGGGGAGATACGCAGTATTTT. Translated, it gives CASRPRGRGDTQYF.

This clonotype was observed a few times. J is TRBJ1-1 and V is TRBV5-1; the match to TRBD1 covers 8 bases. V was clipped by 2 bases and J by 3 bases; unmatched bases: 3. Looked up from germline, CDR1 is SGHRS and CDR2 is YFSETQ. The CDR3 contains 14 residues. CDR3 DNA: TGCGCCAGCAGCTTACAGGACAGGGACACTGAAGCTTTCTTT. Translating it yields CASSLQDRDTEAFF.

The chain employs TRBV23-1 and TRBJ2-1, with 11 bases matching TRBD1. TRBV23-1 is assigned to the ORF class and has an uncertain function. The CDR3 totals 15 residues. V shed 8 bases and J 12 bases; nucleotides not matched to a gene: 15. The CDR3 region has the DNA TGCGCCAGCCCCGGACCGGACAGGGGGCGGGGGTCGCAGTTCTTC. Its protein product is CASPGPDRGRGSQFF.

This clonotype showed up just a few times. This sequence joins TRBV29-1 and TRBJ2-4; D is perhaps TRBD1 (6 bases). Germline V CDR1 and CDR2: SQVTM, ANQGSEA. CDR3 length: 15 amino acids. V was cut by 3 bases and J by 1 base, with 13 bases left in between. The DNA of the CDR3 is TGCAGCGTTGAGAGGGGGTCTGGTGCCAAAAACATTCAGTACTTC. Its translation is CSVERGSGAKNIQYF.

The chain carries TRBV6-2 or TRBV6-3 and TRBJ1-5; 7 positions match TRBD1. Per the germline V gene, CDR1 is MNHEY and CDR2 is SVGEGT. V was pared by 0 bases and J by 2 bases, with 1 base of the junction left unmatched. This CDR3 comprises 15 residues. The CDR3 loop is CASSYSGGGNQPQHF. The DNA of the CDR3 is TGTGCCAGCAGTTACTCAGGGGGCGGCAATCAGCCCCAGCATTTT.

This clonotype was picked up many times. J is TRBJ2-1 and V is TRBV7-2; TRBD2 is a possible D gene (6 bases). Germline loops: CDR1 SGHTA, CDR2 FQGNSA. V lost 5 bases, J lost 6 bases, and 20 bases lay in between. The CDR3 covers 16 residues. CDR3 nucleotides: TGTGCCAGCAGCCCGCATTGGGGGGAGTTGGGCAATGAGCAGTTCTTC. It codes for CASSPHWGELGNEQFF. The variable domain in full, completed from reference TRBV7-2 and TRBJ2-1, reads GAGVSQSPSNKVTEKGKDVELRCDPISGHTALYWYRQSLGQGLEFLIYFQGNSAPDKSGLPSDRFSAERTGGSVSTLTIQRTQQEDSAVYLCASSPHWGELGNEQFFGPGTRLTVL.